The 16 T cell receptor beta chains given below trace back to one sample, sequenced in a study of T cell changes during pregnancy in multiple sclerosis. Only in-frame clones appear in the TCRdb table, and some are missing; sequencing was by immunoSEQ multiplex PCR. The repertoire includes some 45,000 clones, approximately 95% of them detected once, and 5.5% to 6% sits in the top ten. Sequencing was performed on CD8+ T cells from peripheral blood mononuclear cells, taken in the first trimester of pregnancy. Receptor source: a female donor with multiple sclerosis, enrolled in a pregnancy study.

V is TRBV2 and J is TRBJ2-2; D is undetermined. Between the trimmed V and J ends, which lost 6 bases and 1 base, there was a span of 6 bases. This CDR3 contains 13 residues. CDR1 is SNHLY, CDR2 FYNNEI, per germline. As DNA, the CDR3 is TGTGCCAGCAGCGGTAAGAACACCGGGGAGCTGTTTTTT. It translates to CASSGKNTGELFF.

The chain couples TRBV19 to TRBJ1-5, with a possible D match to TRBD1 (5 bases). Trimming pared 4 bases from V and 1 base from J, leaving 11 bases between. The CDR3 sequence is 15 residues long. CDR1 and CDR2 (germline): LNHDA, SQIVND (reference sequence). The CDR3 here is CASSTLGASNQPQHF. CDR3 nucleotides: TGTGCCAGTAGTACCTTAGGGGCCAGCAATCAGCCCCAGCATTTT.

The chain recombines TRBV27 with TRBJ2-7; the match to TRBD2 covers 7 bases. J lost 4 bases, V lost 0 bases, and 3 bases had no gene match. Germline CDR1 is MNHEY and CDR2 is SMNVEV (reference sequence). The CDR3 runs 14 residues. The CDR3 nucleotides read TGTGCCAGCAGTTTATCGGGAGGGCAATACGAGCAGTACTTC. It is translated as CASSLSGGQYEQYF.

Here the CDR3 reads CASDQGAYSNQPQHF. CDR3 nucleotides: TGTGCCAGTGACCAGGGGGCGTATAGCAATCAGCCCCAGCATTTT. The V gene is TRBV19, the J gene TRBJ1-5; 8 bases match TRBD1. After removal of 8 bases from V and 0 bases from J, the junction contained 6 bases not matched to a gene. CDR3 length: 15 amino acids. Germline CDR1 reads LNHDA; CDR2 reads SQIVND (reference sequence).

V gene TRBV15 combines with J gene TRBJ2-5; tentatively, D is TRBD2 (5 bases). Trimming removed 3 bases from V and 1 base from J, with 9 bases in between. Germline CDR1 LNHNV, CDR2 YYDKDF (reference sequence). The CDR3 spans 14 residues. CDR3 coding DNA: TGTGCCACCAGCAGGGACGGGGTCCAAGAGACCCAGTACTTC. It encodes CATSRDGVQETQYF.

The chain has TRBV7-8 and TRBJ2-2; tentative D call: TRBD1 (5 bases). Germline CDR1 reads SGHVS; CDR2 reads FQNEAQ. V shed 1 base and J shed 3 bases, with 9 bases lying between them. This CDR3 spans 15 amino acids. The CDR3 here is CASSLGRAHTGELFF. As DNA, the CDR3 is TGTGCCAGCAGCTTAGGCAGGGCCCACACCGGGGAGCTGTTTTTT.

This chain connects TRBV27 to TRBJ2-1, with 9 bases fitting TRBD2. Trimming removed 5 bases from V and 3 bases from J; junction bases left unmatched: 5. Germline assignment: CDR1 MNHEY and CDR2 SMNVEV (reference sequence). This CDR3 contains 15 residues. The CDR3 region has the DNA TGTGCCAGCAGTCCCGGGACTAGCAGCTACAATGAGCAGTTCTTC. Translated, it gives CASSPGTSSYNEQFF.

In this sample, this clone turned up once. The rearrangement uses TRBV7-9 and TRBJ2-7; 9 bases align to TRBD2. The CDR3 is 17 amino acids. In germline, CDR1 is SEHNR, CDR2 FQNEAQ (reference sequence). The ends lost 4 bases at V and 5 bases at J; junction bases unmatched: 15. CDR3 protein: CASSYPVAGVHGDEQYF. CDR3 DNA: TGTGCCAGCAGCTACCCGGTAGCGGGAGTTCACGGCGACGAGCAGTACTTC.

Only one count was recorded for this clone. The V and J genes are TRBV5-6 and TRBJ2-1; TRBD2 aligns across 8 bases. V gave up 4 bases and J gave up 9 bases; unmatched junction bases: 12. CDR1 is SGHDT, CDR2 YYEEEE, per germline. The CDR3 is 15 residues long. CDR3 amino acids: CASSTTSGPVSEQFF. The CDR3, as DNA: TGTGCCAGCAGCACAACTAGCGGACCGGTCAGTGAGCAGTTCTTC.

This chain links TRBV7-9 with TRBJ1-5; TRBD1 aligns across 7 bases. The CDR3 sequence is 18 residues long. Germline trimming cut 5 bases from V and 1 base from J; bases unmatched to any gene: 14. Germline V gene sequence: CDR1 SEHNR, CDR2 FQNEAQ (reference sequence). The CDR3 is CASSKAGTVRESNQPQHF. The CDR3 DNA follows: TGTGCCAGCAGCAAGGCCGGGACAGTACGGGAAAGCAATCAGCCCCAGCATTTT.

The CDR3 region is CASSSGHDSYNEQFF. As DNA, the CDR3 is TGTGCCAGTAGTTCCGGACACGACTCCTACAATGAGCAGTTCTTC. The chain employs TRBV19 and TRBJ2-1; D is perhaps TRBD1 (5 bases). The CDR3 totals 15 residues. Germline V gene sequence: CDR1 LNHDA, CDR2 SQIVND (reference sequence). With 5 bases removed from V and 0 bases from J, the gap between germline ends came to 11 bases.

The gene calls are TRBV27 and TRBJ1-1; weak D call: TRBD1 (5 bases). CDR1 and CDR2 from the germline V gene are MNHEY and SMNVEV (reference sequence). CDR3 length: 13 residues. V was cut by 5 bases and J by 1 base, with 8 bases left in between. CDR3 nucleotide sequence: TGTGCCAGCAGTCGCAGGGAGAACACTGAAGCTTTCTTT. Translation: CASSRRENTEAFF.

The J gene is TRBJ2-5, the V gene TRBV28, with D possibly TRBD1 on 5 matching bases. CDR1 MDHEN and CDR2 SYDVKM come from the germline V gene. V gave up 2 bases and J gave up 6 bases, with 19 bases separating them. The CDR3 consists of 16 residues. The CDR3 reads CASSLGASRLRQTQYF. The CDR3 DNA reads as TGTGCCAGCAGTTTAGGGGCTAGTCGGCTTAGGCAGACCCAGTACTTC.

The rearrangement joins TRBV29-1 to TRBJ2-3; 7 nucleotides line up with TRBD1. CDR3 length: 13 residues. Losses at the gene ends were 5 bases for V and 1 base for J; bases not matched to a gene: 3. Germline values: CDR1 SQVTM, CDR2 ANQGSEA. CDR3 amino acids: CSVSDRGTDTQYF. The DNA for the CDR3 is TGCAGCGTTTCCGACAGGGGCACAGATACGCAGTATTTT.

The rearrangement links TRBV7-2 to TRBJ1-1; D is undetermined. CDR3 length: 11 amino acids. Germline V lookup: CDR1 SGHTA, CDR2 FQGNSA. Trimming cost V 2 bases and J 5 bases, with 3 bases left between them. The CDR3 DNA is TGTGCCAGCAGCTTAATAACTGAAGCTTTCTTT. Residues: CASSLITEAFF.

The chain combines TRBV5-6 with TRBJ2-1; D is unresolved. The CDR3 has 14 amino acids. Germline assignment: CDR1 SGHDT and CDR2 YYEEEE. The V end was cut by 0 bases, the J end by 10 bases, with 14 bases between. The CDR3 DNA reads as TGTGCCAGCAGCTTGGATCCGGGTCCGTCAGAGCAGTTCTTC. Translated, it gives CASSLDPGPSEQFF. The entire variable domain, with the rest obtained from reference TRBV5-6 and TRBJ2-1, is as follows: DAGVTQSPTHLIKTRGQQVTLRCSPKSGHDTVSWYQQALGQGPQFIFQYYEEEERQRGNFPDRFSGHQFPNYSSELNVNALLLGDSALYLCASSLDPGPSEQFFGPGTRLTVL.